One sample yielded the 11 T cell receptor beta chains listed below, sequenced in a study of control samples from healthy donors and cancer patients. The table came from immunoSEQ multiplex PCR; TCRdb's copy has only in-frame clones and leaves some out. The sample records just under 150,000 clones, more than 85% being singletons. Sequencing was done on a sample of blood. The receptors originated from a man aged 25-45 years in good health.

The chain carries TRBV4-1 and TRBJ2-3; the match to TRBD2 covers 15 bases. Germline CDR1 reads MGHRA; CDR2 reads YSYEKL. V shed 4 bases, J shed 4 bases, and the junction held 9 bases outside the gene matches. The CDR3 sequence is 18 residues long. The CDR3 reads CASSPGGLAGGGADTQYF. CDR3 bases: TGCGCCAGCAGCCCGGGGGGACTAGCGGGGGGCGGCGCAGATACGCAGTATTTT.

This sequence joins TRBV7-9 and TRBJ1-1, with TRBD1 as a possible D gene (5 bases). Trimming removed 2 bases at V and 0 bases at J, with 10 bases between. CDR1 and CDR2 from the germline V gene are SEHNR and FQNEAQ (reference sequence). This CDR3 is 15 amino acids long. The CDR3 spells CASSLIEGLNTEAFF. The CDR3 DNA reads TGTGCCAGCAGCTTAATTGAGGGGCTGAACACTGAAGCTTTCTTT.

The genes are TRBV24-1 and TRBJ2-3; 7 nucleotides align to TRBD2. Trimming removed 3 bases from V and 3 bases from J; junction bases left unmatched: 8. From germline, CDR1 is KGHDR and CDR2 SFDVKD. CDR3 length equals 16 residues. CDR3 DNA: TGTGCCACCAGTGATGAAGCGGGGTCAGGGACAGATACGCAGTATTTT. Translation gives CATSDEAGSGTDTQYF.

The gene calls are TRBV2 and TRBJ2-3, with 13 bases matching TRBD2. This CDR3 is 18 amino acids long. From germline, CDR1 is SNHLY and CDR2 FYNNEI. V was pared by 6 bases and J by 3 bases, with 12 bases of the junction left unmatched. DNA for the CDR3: TGTGCCAGCAGCGTTACTAGCGGGGGGGCCTCAAAGACAGATACGCAGTATTTT. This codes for CASSVTSGGASKTDTQYF.

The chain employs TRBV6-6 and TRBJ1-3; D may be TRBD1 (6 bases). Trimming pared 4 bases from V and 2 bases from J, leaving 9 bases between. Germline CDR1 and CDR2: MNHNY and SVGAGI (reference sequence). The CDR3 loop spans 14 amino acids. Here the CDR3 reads CASSLRGPGNTIYF. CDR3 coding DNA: TGTGCCAGCAGTTTGCGGGGGCCTGGAAACACCATATATTTT.

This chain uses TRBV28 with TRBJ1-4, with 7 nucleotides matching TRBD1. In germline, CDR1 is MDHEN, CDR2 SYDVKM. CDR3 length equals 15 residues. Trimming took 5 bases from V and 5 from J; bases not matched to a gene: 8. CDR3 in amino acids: CASSLRQGLNEKLFF. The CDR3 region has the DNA TGTGCCAGCAGTCTCCGACAGGGCCTAAATGAAAAACTGTTTTTT.

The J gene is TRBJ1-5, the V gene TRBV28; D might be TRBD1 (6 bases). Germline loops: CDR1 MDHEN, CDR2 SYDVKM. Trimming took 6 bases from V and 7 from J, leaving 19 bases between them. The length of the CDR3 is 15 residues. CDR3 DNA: TGTGCCAGCAGACTAGGGGGGGCGGTCCGACAGCCCCAGCATTTT. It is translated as CASRLGGAVRQPQHF.

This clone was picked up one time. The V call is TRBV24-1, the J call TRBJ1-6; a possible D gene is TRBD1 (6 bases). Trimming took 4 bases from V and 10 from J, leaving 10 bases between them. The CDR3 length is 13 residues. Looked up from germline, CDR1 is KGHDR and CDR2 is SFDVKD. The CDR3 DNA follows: TGTGCCACCAGTGAACAGGGTGGCTCACCCCTCCACTTT. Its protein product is CATSEQGGSPLHF.

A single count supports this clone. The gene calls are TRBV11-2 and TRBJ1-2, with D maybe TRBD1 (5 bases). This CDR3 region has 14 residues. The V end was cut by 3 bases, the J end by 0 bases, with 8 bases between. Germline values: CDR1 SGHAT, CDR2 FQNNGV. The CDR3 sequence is CASSLGGSNYGYTF. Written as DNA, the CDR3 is TGTGCCAGCAGCTTGGGGGGATCTAACTATGGCTACACCTTC.

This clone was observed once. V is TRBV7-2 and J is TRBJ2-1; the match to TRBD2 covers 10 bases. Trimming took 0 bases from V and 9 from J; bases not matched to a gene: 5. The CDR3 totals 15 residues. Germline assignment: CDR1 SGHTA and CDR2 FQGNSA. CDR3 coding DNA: TGTGCCAGCAGCTTAGCCAGCGGGGGGGCCTTTGAGCAGTTCTTC. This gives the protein CASSLASGGAFEQFF.

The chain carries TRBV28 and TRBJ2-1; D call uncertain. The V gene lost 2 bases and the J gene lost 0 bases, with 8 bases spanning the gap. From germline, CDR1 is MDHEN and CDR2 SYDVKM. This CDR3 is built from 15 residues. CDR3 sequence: CASSLPSNSYNEQFF. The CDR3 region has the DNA TGTGCCAGCAGTTTACCTTCAAACTCCTACAATGAGCAGTTCTTC.